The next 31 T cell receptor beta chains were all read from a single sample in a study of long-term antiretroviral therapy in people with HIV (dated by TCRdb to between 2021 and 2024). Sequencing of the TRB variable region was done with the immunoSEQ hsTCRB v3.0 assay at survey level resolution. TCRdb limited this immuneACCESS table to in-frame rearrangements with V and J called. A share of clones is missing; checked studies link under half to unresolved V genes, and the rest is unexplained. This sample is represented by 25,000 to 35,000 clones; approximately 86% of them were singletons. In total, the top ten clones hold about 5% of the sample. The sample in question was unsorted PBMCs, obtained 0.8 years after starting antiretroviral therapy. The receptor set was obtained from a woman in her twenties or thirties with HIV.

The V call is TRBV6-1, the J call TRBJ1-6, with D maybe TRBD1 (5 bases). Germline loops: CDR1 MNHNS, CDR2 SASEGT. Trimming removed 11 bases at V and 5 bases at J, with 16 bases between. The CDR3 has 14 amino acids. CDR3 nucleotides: TGTGCCGCCCGGGAGGGACGGAATAATTCACCCCTCCACTTT. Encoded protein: CAAREGRNNSPLHF.

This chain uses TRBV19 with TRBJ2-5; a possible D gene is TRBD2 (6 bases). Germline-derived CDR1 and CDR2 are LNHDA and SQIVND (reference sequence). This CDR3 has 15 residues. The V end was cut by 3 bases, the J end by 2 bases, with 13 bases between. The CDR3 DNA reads TGTGCCAGTAGTATTAGGCGGGGTACACAAGAGACCCAGTACTTC. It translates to CASSIRRGTQETQYF.

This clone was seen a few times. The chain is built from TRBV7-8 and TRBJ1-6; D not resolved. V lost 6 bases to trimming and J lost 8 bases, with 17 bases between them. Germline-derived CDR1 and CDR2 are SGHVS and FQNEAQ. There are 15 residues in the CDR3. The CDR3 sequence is CASSTTLPGDSPLHF. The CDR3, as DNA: TGTGCCAGCAGTACGACTCTACCTGGGGATTCACCCCTCCACTTT.

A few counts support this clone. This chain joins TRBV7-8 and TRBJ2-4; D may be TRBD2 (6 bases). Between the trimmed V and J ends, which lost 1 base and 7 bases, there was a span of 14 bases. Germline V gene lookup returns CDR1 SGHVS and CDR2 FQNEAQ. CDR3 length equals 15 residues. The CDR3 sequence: CASSLESTRFNIQYF. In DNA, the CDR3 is TGTGCCAGCAGCTTAGAATCGACTAGGTTCAACATTCAGTACTTC.

The CDR3 DNA is TGTGCCAGCAGCCCCCGGTCAGGGAGGACCTACGAGCAGTACGTC. Translating it yields CASSPRSGRTYEQYV. The chain joins TRBV6-1 to TRBJ2-7; possibly TRBD2 for D (6 bases). V lost 6 bases to trimming and J lost 2 bases, with 17 bases between them. CDR1 and CDR2 (germline): MNHNS, SASEGT. The CDR3 has 15 amino acids.

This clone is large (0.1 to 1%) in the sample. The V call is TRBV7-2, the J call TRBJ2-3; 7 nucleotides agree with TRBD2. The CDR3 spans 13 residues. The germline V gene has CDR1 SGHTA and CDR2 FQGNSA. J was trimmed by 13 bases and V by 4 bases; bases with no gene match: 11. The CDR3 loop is CASSSTNLAEKYF. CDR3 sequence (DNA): TGTGCCAGCAGCTCGACCAATCTAGCGGAGAAGTATTTT.

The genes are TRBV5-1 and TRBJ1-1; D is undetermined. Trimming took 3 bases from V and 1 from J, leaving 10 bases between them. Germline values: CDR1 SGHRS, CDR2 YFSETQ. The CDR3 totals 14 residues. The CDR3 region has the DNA TGCGCCAGCAGCTCGCTGGACGGGAACACTGAAGCTTTCTTT. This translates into CASSSLDGNTEAFF. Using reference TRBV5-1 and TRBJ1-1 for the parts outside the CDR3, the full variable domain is KAGVTQTPRYLIKTRGQQVTLSCSPISGHRSVSWYQQTPGQGLQFLFEYFSETQRNKGNFPGRFSGRQFSNSRSEMNVSTLELGDSALYLCASSSLDGNTEAFFGQGTRLTVV.

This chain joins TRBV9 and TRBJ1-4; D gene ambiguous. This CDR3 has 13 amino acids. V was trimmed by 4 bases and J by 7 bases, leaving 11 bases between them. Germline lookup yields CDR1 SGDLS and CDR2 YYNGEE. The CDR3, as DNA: TGTGCCAGCAGCCTATCATCCAGTGAAAAACTGTTTTTT. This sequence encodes CASSLSSSEKLFF.

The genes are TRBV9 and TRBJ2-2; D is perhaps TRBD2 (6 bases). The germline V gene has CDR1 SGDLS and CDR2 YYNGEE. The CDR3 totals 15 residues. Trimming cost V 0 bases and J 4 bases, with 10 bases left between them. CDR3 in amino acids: CASSVELAVTGELFF. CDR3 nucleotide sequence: TGTGCCAGCAGCGTAGAGTTAGCGGTCACCGGGGAGCTGTTTTTT.

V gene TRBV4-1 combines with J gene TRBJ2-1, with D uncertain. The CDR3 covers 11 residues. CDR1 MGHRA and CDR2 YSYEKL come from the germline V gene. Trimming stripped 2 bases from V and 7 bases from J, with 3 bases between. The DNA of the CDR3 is TGCGCCAGCAGCCAAACGAATGAGCAGTTCTTC. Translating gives CASSQTNEQFF.

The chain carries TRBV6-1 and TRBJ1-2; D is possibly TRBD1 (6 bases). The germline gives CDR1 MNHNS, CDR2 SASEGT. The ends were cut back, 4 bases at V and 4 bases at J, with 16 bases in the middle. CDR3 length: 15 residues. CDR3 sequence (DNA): TGTGCCAGCAGTGGACTACGGACAGAGGGCTATGGCTACACCTTC. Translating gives CASSGLRTEGYGYTF.

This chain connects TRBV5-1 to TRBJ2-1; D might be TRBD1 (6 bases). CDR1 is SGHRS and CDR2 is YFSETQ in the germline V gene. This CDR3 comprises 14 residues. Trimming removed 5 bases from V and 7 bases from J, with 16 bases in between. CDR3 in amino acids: CASRGAGWRNEQFF. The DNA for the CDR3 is TGCGCCAGCAGGGGGGCAGGGTGGCGGAATGAGCAGTTCTTC.

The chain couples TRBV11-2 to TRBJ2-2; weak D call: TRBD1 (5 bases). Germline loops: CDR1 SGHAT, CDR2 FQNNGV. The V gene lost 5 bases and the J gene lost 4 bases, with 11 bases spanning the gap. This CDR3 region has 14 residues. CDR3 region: CASSHRQFTGELFF. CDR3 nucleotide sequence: TGTGCCAGCAGCCACCGACAGTTCACCGGGGAGCTGTTTTTT.

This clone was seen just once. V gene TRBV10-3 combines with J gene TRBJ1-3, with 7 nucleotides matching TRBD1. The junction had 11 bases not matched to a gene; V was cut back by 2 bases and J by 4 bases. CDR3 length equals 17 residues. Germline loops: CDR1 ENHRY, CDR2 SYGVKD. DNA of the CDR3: TGTGCCATCAGTGAGCCTTCGCGGACAGGCCGCGGAAACACCATATATTTT. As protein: CAISEPSRTGRGNTIYF.

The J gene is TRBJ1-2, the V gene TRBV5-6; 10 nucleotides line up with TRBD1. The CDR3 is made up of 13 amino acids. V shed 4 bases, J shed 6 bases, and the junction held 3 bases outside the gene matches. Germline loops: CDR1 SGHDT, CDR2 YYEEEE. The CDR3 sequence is CASSTGTGDGYTF. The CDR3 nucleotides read TGTGCCAGCAGCACCGGGACAGGGGATGGCTACACCTTC.

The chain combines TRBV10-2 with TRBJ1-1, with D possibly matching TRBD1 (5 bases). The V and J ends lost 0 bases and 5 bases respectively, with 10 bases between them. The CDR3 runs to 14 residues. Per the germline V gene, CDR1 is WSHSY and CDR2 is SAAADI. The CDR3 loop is CASSESAGGTEAFF. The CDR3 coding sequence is TGCGCCAGCAGTGAGTCCGCGGGGGGAACTGAAGCTTTCTTT.

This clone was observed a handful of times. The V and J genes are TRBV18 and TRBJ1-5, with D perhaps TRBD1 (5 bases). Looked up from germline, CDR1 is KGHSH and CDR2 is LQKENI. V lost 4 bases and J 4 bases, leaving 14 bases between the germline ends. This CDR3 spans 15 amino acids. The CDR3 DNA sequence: TGTGCCAGCTCACTCAACCAGGGCCTGAATCAGCCCCAGCATTTT. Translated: CASSLNQGLNQPQHF. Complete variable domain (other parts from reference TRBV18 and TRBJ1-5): NAGVMQNPRHLVRRRGQEARLRCSPMKGHSHVYWYRQLPEEGLKFMVYLQKENIIDESGMPKERFSAEFPKEGPSILRIQQVVRGDSAAYFCASSLNQGLNQPQHFGDGTRLSIL.

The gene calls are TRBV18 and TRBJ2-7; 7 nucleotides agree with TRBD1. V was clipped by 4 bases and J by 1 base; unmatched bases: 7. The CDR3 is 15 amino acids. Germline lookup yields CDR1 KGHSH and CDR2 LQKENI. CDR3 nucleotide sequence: TGTGCCAGCTCACTAGGACAGGTTCGGTCCTACGAGCAGTACTTC. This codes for CASSLGQVRSYEQYF.

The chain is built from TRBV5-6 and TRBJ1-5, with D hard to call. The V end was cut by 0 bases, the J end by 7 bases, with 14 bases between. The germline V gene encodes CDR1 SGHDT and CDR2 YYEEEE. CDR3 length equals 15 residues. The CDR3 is CASSLGPHLGQPQHF. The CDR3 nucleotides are TGTGCCAGCAGCTTGGGGCCGCACCTGGGACAGCCCCAGCATTTT.

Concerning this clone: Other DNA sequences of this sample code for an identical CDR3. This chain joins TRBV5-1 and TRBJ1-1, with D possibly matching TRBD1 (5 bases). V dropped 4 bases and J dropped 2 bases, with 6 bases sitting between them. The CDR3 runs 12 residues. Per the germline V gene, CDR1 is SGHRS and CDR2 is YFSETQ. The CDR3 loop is CASSGGNTEAFF. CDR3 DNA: TGCGCCAGCAGCGGGGGAAACACTGAAGCTTTCTTT.

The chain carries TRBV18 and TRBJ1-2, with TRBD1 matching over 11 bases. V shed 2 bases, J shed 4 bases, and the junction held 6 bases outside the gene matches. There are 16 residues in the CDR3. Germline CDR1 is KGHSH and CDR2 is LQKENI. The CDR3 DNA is TGTGCCAGCTCACCAGGACAGGGGGCGAATACCTATGGCTACACCTTC. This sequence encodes CASSPGQGANTYGYTF.

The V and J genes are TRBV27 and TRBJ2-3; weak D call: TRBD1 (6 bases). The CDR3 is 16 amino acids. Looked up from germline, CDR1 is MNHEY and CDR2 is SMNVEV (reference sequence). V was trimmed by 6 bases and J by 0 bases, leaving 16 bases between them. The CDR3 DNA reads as TGTGCCAGCAGCTTCTACAGGGATATTAGCACAGATACGCAGTATTTT. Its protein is CASSFYRDISTDTQYF.

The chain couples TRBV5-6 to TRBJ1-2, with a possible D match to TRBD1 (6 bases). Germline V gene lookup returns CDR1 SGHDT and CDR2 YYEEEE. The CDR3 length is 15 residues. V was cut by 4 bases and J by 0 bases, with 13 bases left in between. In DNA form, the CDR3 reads TGTGCCAGCAGCAGCAAACAGGGAGCTAACTATGGCTACACCTTC. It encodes CASSSKQGANYGYTF.

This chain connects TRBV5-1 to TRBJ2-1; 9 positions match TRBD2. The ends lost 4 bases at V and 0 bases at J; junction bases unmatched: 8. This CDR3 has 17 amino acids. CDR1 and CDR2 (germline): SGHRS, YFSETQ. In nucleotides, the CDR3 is TGCGCCAGCAGCCCCGGGCATAGCGGGGGCTCCTACAATGAGCAGTTCTTC. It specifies CASSPGHSGGSYNEQFF.

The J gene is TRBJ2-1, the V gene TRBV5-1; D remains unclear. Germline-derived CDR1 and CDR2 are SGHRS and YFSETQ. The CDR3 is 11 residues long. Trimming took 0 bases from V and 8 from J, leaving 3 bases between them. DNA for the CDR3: TGCGCCAGCAGCTTGGTCGATGAGCAGTTCTTC. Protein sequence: CASSLVDEQFF.

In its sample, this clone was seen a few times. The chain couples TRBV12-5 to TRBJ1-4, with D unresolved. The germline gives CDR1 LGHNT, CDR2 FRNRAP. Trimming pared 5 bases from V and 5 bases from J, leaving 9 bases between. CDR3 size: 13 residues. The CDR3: CASGKDWNEKLFF. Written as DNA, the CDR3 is TGTGCTAGTGGTAAGGACTGGAATGAAAAACTGTTTTTT.

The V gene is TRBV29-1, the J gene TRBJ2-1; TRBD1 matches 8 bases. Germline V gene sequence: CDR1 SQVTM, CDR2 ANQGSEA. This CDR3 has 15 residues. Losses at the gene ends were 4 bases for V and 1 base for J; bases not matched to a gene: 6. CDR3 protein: CSVGGQGLSYNEQFF. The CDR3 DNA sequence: TGCAGCGTTGGAGGACAGGGTCTATCCTACAATGAGCAGTTCTTC.

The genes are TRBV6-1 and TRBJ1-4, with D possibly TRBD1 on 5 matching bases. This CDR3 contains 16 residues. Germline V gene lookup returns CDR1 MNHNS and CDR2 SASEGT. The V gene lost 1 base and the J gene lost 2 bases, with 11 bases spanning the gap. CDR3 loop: CASSEVTGATNEKLFF. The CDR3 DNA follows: TGTGCCAGCAGTGAAGTAACCGGGGCCACTAATGAAAAACTGTTTTTT.

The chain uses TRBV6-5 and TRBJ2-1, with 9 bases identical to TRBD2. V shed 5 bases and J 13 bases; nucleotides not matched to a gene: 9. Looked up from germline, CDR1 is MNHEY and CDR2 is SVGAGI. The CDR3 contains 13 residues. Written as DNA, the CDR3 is TGTGCCAGCAGTATTCCTGGGCGGGGGGGCCAGTTCTTC. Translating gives CASSIPGRGGQFF.

CDR3 sequence reads: CASSAGSRGETQYF. CDR3 coding DNA: TGCGCCAGCAGTGCCGGCAGCCGTGGGGAGACCCAGTACTTC. The chain joins TRBV10-1 to TRBJ2-5; no clear D. V shed 4 bases and J shed 5 bases, with 14 bases lying between them. The germline CDR1 and CDR2 sequences are WNHNN and SYGVQD (reference sequence). This CDR3 comprises 14 residues.

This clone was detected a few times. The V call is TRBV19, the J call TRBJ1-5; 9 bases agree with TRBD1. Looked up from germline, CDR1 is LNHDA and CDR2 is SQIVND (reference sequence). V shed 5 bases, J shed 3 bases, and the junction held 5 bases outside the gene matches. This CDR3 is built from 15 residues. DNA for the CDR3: TGTGCCAGTAGTGGGACAGGGAGGAACAATCAGCCCCAGCATTTT. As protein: CASSGTGRNNQPQHF.